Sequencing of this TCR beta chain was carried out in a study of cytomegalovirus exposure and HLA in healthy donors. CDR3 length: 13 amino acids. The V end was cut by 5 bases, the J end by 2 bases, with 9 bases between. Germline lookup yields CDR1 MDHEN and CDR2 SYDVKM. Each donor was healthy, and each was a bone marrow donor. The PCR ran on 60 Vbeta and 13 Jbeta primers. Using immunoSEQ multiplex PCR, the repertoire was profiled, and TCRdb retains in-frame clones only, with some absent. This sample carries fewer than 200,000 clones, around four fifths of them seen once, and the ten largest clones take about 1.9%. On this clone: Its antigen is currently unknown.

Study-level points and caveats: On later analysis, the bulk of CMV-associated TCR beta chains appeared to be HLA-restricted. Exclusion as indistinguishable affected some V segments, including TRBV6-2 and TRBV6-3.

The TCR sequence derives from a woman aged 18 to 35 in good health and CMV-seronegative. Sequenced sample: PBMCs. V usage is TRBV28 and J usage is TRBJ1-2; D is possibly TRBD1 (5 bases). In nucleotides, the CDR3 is TGTGCCAGCAGTGTGGACATAAACTATGGCTACACCTTC. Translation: CASSVDINYGYTF.